The T cell receptor beta chain described here comes from a study of cytomegalovirus exposure and HLA in healthy donors. Study-level background: Earlier findings included more than 95 million unique TCR beta sequences obtained from 180 million or so T cells. Overall study findings and caveats: A later analysis reportedly found that, within productive TCRs, an Asian-associated ancestry cluster had fewer N-insertions than the mean observed across the approximately 700 donors. Analyzed later, most CMV-associated TCR beta chains appeared HLA-restricted. In an earlier analysis, about 90% or about 30%: the productive usage of most TCR beta V segments.

Primers included in the PCR were 60 Vbeta and 13 Jbeta primers. Sequenced by immunoSEQ multiplex PCR; TCRdb stores in-frame clones only, minus some. The sample contains fewer than 200,000 clones, about 79% of which appear only once. This clone has a single count. Its antigen is undetermined. The source material was PBMCs. This TCR derives from a woman aged 45-59 years in good health and CMV-seropositive.

The CDR3 here is CASSEPSGMVGKNIQYF. The CDR3 region has the DNA TGTGCCAGCAGTGAACCATCCGGGATGGTAGGCAAAAACATTCAGTACTTC. The gene calls are TRBV2 and TRBJ2-4, with TRBD2 as a possible D gene (5 bases). This CDR3 contains 17 residues. Germline V lookup: CDR1 SNHLY, CDR2 FYNNEI. V lost 2 bases and J lost 3, with 17 bases in between.